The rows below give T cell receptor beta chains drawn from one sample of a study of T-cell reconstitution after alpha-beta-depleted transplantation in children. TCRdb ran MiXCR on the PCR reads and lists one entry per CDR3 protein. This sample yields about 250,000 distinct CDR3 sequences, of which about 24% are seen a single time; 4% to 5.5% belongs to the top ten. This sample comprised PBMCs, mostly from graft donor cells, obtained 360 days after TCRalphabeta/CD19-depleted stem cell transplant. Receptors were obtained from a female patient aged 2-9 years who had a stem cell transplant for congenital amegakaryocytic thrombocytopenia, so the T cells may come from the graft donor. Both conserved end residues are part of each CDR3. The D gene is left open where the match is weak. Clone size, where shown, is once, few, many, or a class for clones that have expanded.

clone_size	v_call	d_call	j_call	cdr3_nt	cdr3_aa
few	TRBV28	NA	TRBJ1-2	TGTGCCACCACATCAGACTATGGCTACACCTTC	CATTSDYGYTF
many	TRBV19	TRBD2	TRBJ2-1	TGTGCCAGTACCCCACTAGCGGGCAATCCGGACAATGAGCAGTTCTTC	CASTPLAGNPDNEQFF
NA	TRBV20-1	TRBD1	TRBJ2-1	TGCAGTCACCGGGACAGGGGCTACAATGAGCAGTTCTTC	CSHRDRGYNEQFF
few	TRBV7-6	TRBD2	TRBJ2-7	TGTGCCAGCAGCTTAGGCGGGACTAGCTTTTCCTACGAGCAGTACTTC	CASSLGGTSFSYEQYF
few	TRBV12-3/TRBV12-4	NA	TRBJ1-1	TGTGCCAGCAGTCGCCGGGGTAACACTGAAGCTTTCTTT	CASSRRGNTEAFF
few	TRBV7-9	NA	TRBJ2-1	TGTGCCAGCAGCTTAGGATCCCGGATAGCCTACAATGAGCAGTTCTTC	CASSLGSRIAYNEQFF
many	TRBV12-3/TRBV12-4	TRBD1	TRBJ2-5	TGTGCCAGCAGTTTTGACAGGGGGCCAGAGACCCAGTACTTC	CASSFDRGPETQYF
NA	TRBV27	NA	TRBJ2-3	TGTGCCAGCAGTTTATTGTACACAGATACGCAGTATTTT	CASSLLYTDTQYF
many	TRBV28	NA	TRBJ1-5	TGTGCCAGCAGTTTATGGGCCCTGGGCCAGCCCCAGCATTTT	CASSLWALGQPQHF
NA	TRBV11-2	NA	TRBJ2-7	TGTGCCAGCAGCTTAGACCTACAGTACGAGCAGTACTTC	CASSLDLQYEQYF